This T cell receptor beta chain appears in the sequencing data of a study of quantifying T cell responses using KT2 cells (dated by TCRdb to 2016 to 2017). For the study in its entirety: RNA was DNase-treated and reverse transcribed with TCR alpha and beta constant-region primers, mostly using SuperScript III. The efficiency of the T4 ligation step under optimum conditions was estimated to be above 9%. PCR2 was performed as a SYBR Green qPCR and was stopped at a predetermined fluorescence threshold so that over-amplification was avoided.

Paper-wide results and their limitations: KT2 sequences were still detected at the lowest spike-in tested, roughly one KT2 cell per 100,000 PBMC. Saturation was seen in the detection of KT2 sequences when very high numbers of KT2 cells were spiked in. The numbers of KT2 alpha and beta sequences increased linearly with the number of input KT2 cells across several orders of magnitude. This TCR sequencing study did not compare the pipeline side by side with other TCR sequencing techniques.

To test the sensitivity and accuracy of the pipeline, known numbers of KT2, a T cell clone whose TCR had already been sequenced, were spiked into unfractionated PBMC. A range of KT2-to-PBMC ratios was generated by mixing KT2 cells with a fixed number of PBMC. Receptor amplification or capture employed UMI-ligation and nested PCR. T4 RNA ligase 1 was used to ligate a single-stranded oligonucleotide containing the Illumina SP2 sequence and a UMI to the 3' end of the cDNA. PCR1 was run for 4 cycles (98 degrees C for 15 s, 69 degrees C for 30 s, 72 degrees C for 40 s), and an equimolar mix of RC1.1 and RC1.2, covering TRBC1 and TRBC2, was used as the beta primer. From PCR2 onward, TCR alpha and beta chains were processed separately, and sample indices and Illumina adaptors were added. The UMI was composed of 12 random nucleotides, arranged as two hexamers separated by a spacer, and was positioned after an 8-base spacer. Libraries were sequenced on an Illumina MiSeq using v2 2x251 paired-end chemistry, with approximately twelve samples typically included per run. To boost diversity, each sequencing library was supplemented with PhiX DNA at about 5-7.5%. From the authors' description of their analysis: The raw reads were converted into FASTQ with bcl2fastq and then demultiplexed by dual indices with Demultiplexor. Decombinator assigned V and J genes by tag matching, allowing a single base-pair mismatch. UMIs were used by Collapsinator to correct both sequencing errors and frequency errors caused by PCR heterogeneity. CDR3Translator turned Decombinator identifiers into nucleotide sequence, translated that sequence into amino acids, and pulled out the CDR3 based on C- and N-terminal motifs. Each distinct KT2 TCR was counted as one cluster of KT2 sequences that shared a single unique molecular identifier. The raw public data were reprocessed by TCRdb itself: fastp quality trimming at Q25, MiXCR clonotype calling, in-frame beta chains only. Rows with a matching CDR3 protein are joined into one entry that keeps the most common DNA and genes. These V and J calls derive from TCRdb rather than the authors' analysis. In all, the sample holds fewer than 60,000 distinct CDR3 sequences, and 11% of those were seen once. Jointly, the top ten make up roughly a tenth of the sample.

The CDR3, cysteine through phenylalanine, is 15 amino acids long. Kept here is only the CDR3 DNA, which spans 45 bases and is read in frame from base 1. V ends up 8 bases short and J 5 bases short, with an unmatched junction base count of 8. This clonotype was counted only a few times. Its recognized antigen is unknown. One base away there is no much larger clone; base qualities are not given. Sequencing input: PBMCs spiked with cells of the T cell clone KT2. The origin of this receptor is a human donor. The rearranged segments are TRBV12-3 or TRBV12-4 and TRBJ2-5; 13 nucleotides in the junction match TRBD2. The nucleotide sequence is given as TGTGCCAGCTCTAGACTAGCGGGGGGTCAGGAGACCCAGTACTTC. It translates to CASSRLAGGQETQYF.